The clone carrying this T cell receptor (beta chain) was found a few times. The antigen remains unidentified. This entry comes from a study of human T cells and chemical hapten exposure. Study-wide points: The number of TCRs above 1 in 1000 frequency did not change after DPC sensitization.

Germline V gene lookup returns CDR1 SGHTA and CDR2 FQGNSA. V lost 1 base, J lost 0 bases, and 9 bases lay in between. The CDR3 has 15 amino acids. Time point in this sample: patch test 3, about 24 weeks after DPC sensitization. Noted treatment: therapeutic diphenylcyclopropenone sensitization with weekly scalp DPC. Unique molecular identifiers were attached to individual cDNA molecules within the library. Via MiXCR, TCRdb re-called the RACE reads, giving one row per CDR3 protein. In the table there are around 70,000 distinct CDR3 sequences, approximately 10% of which are singletons. Sequenced material: whole blood, taken in connection with sensitization to the hapten diphenylcyclopropenone (DPC). The chain links TRBV7-2 to TRBJ1-2, with D perhaps matching TRBD1 (6 bases). The receptor's source is a woman in her forties or fifties with alopecia areata. Some clones in this sample may be carry-over from other donors' samples. CDR3 coding DNA: TGTGCCAGCAGCTTAGGTCGACAGGCTAACTATGGCTACACCTTC. As protein: CASSLGRQANYGYTF.